These T cell receptor beta chains were read from a single sample in a study of shared clonotypes between healthy human individuals. The protocol was immunoSEQ multiplex PCR, while the TCRdb copy is restricted to in-frame clones and leaves out a portion. The data contain over 2 million clones, about 95% of them singletons. The sequenced material came from naive CD8+ T cells sorted from blood. The receptor source for this set is a man in his late teens or twenties in good health. Each CDR3 is given with its conserved first and last residue. The size of a clone is reported for some rows only, either as once, few or many, or as a class for expanded clones.

clone size | J gene | V gene | CDR3 protein
NA | TRBJ2-7 | TRBV27 | CASHKTGGVYEQYF
NA | TRBJ2-1 | TRBV19 | CASSIWRTYNEQFF
NA | TRBJ1-5 | TRBV19 | CASSTISTGRSNQPQHF
NA | TRBJ1-5 | TRBV29-1 | CSVESMEPNQPQHF
NA | TRBJ2-1 | TRBV7-9 | CASSQPGAYNEQFF
NA | TRBJ2-7 | TRBV6-1 | CASSEGPGQPYEQYF
once | TRBJ2-7 | TRBV19 | CASRPGQGAVEQYF
NA | TRBJ2-3 | TRBV28 | CASSPPWADTQYF
NA | TRBJ2-3 | TRBV27 | CARIHSPGLAGGIGTDTQYF
NA | TRBJ1-1 | TRBV27 | CASSLTWTGDPNTEAFF
NA | TRBJ2-7 | TRBV11-2 | CASSLELAVEQYF
NA | TRBJ1-5 | TRBV11-2 | CASSDTGLTGQPQHF
NA | TRBJ1-1 | TRBV5-1 | CASSPARTPLNTEAFF
NA | TRBJ2-3 | TRBV27 | CASSPASGEFTDTQYF
once | TRBJ1-6 | TRBV6-6 | CASSYSGVPLHF
NA | TRBJ2-7 | TRBV10-2 | CASSDRGEQYF
NA | TRBJ2-3 | TRBV7-9 | CASSPPDRGDWDTQYF
NA | TRBJ1-1 | TRBV9 | CASSEGQGLNTEAFF
NA | TRBJ2-1 | TRBV7-8 | CASSLAGTLINEQFF
NA | TRBJ1-2 | TRBV7-9 | CASSQGDGYTF
NA | TRBJ2-7 | TRBV19 | CASSSIGTGTSYEQYF
NA | TRBJ1-4 | TRBV30 | CAWSYMGGDEKLFF
NA | TRBJ2-3 | TRBV9 | CASSEGASGMSTDTQYF
NA | TRBJ1-2 | TRBV28 | CASSSGAYGYTF
NA | TRBJ1-1 | TRBV10-3 | CAISETANTEAFF
few | TRBJ1-2 | TRBV2 | CASSIDREMNYGYTF
NA | TRBJ2-7 | TRBV27 | CASSPGPNPYEQYF
NA | TRBJ2-3 | TRBV7-6 | CASSLARASGSVTDTQYF
NA | TRBJ2-7 | TRBV25-1 | CASSDGEAYEQYF
NA | TRBJ2-7 | TRBV4-1 | CASSQEGGYEQYF
NA | TRBJ2-5 | TRBV7-9 | CASSLAVGEETQYF
NA | TRBJ1-2 | TRBV6-6 | CASRTDRVSGYTF
NA | TRBJ2-1 | TRBV4-3 | CASSQDPLSGSYNEQFF
NA | TRBJ2-4 | TRBV27 | CASSQGTGGNIQYF
NA | TRBJ2-4 | TRBV5-8 | CASSYKGAAKNIQYF
NA | TRBJ2-5 | TRBV7-9 | CASSLVGQQETQYF
NA | TRBJ1-2 | TRBV27 | CASSKRTGGIYGYTF
NA | TRBJ2-7 | TRBV28 | CASSFRMTAYEQYF
NA | TRBJ2-1 | TRBV6-1 | CASSEIGYSYNEQFF
NA | TRBJ1-5 | TRBV2 | CASSDLVDNQPQHF
NA | TRBJ1-2 | TRBV4-3 | CASSQDSGVGYGYTF
NA | TRBJ2-7 | TRBV5-6 | CASSDVGQGYEQYF
NA | TRBJ2-1 | TRBV29-1 | CSVGGGLSNEQFF
NA | TRBJ1-5 | TRBV2 | CASSFGQGDQPQHF
NA | TRBJ2-7 | TRBV27 | CASSSGPGQGIFYEQYF
NA | TRBJ1-1 | TRBV2 | CASSDEGPLNTEAFF
NA | TRBJ2-3 | TRBV13 | CASSFRLAGDTDTQYF
NA | TRBJ2-1 | TRBV13 | CASSPQLGGPSNEQFF
NA | TRBJ2-7 | TRBV5-6 | CASSLSGPYEQYF
NA | TRBJ2-7 | TRBV7-9 | CASSPFASGPSGHEQYF
NA | TRBJ2-3 | TRBV28 | CASSRDSERDTQYF
NA | TRBJ2-7 | TRBV10-3 | CAISEISYEQYF
NA | TRBJ2-7 | TRBV5-1 | CASSLGFPGLTTFYEQYF
NA | TRBJ2-7 | TRBV11-2 | CASSLGTYYEQYF
NA | TRBJ2-1 | TRBV18 | CASSMVLAVEEQFF
once | TRBJ2-3 | TRBV13 | CASSPPLLGGWDTDTQYF